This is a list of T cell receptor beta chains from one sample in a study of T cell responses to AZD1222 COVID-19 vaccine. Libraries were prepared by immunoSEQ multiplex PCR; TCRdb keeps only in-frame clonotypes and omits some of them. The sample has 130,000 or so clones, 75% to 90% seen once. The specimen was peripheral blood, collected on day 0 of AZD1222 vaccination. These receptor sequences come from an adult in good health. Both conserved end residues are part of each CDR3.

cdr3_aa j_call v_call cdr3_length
CASSLSGGTSYSNQPQHF TRBJ1-5 TRBV5-5 18
CASSQETGTSDYGYTF TRBJ1-2 TRBV4-1 16
CASTPRGGTGEKLFF TRBJ1-4 TRBV27 15
CASRQGGGPSEQYF TRBJ2-7 TRBV2 14
CASSLMGQGNSYNEQFF TRBJ2-1 TRBV5-6 17
CASSQGLGSWGYEQYF TRBJ2-7 TRBV4-1 16
CASSYVGPNNSPLHF TRBJ1-6 TRBV6-2/TRBV6-3 15
CASSLVSTKQETQYF TRBJ2-5 TRBV5-1 15
CASSFTWDRGVLNTEAFF TRBJ1-1 TRBV7-9 18
CASSGQTAYEQYF TRBJ2-7 TRBV7-9 13
CASSPPTGELFF TRBJ2-2 TRBV18 12
CASSLGGQNNSPLHF TRBJ1-6 TRBV7-9 15
CASSQSLDRLQETQYF TRBJ2-5 TRBV4-1 16
CASSQGEKRSADTQYF TRBJ2-3 TRBV3-1/TRBV3-2 16
CASSYEGRTQYF TRBJ2-5 TRBV6-5 12
CASSRTRPEGYTF TRBJ1-2 TRBV6-2/TRBV6-3 13
CASSFRKDTEAFF TRBJ1-1 TRBV7-2 13
CASSQEEGRQVEFYGYTF TRBJ1-2 TRBV4-3 18
CATSPRSGGATEAFF TRBJ1-1 TRBV15 15
CASSLFSGTGGFHQPQHF TRBJ1-5 TRBV27 18
CASSLGLWETQYF TRBJ2-5 TRBV28 13
CASSRGTLDPTGGELFF TRBJ2-2 TRBV19 17
CASSDSAGGGGYGYTF TRBJ1-2 TRBV6-4 16